This T cell receptor (beta chain) derives from a study of T cell repertoires in cytomegalovirus infection. As concerns this clonotype: Its target is unknown.

The V gene lost 4 bases and the J gene lost 8 bases, with 13 bases spanning the gap. The CDR3 extends over 13 amino acids. The germline V gene has CDR1 SGHRS and CDR2 YFSETQ. Using its own MiXCR run on the reads, TCRdb lists one record per CDR3 protein. This repertoire shows about 890,000 distinct CDR3 sequences, roughly 30% found once; its top ten account for over 12%. The material sequenced was cultured CD8+ T cells from PBMCs, taken from culture after CMV antigen stimulation. The origin of this receptor is a human donor in good health (CMV status not recorded). Some clones in this sample may be carry-over from other donors' samples. The chain carries TRBV5-1 and TRBJ2-1, with D perhaps matching TRBD2 (7 bases). This CDR3 reads CASSPRGADEQFF. The CDR3 DNA reads as TGCGCCAGCAGCCCTCGGGGGGCGGATGAGCAGTTCTTC.